This is a list of T cell receptor beta chains from one sample in a study of blood T cell repertoires in COVID-19. Clones were sequenced by immunoSEQ multiplex PCR, and TCRdb holds only the in-frame ones, with some missing. The sample comprises roughly 260,000 clones, about 88% of which are singletons, and 2% to 2.5% rests with the top ten. What was sequenced was peripheral blood. Every receptor here comes from a woman between 40 and 50 years old who had recovered from COVID-19. The CDR3 runs from the conserved cysteine through the conserved F or W. D genes are given only for firm matches. Clone size is shown for a subset of rows, as once, few, many or a class of expanded clone.

V gene	D gene	clone size	J gene	CDR3 protein	CDR3 DNA
TRBV7-8	TRBD2	-	TRBJ2-1	CASSPPGSGSYNEQFF	TGTGCCAGCAGCCCTCCCGGTAGCGGGTCCTACAATGAGCAGTTCTTC
TRBV11-2	TRBD2	-	TRBJ2-7	CASSTSGLAGTYEQYF	TGTGCCAGCAGCACGTCCGGGCTAGCGGGAACCTACGAGCAGTACTTC
TRBV6-1	TRBD2	few	TRBJ2-3	CASSVFISGGNTDTQYF	TGTGCCAGCAGTGTATTCATTAGCGGGGGAAACACAGATACGCAGTATTTT
TRBV7-2	TRBD2	-	TRBJ2-1	CASRYGLAGENEQFF	TGTGCCAGCAGATACGGACTAGCGGGAGAGAATGAGCAGTTCTTC
TRBV11-2	TRBD2	-	TRBJ2-1	CASSLSGGATNEQFF	TGTGCCAGCAGCCTAAGCGGGGGGGCCACGAATGAGCAGTTCTTC
TRBV7-9	TRBD1	-	TRBJ2-3	CASSQAPGQGSTDTQYF	TGTGCCAGCAGCCAAGCCCCCGGACAGGGTAGCACAGATACGCAGTATTTT
TRBV11-2	TRBD2	-	TRBJ2-3	CASSLAGGYTDTQYF	TGTGCCAGCAGCCTAGCGGGGGGATACACAGATACGCAGTATTTT
TRBV27	TRBD2	-	TRBJ2-1	CASSLLGGIAYNEQFF	TGTGCCAGCAGTTTATTGGGGGGGATCGCCTACAATGAGCAGTTCTTC
TRBV4-3	TRBD1	-	TRBJ1-5	CASSQDWDRGNQPQHF	TGCGCCAGCAGCCAAGATTGGGACAGGGGTAATCAGCCCCAGCATTTT
TRBV11-1	-	-	TRBJ1-1	CASSLPGRTEAFF	TGTGCCAGCAGCTTACCAGGGAGGACTGAAGCTTTCTTT
TRBV18	TRBD2	-	TRBJ2-3	CASSPGRETQYF	TGTGCCAGCTCACCAGGGCGGGAGACGCAGTATTTT
TRBV6-2/TRBV6-3	TRBD1	-	TRBJ1-4	CASSYPGQAYEKLFF	TGTGCCAGCAGTTACCCGGGACAGGCCTACGAAAAACTGTTTTTT
TRBV28	-	-	TRBJ2-7	CASSLTRDSRHYEQYF	TGTGCCAGCAGTCTCACCCGGGACTCCCGACACTACGAGCAGTACTTC
TRBV9	-	-	TRBJ1-2	CASSGLTVYGYTF	TGTGCCAGCAGCGGATTGACAGTGTATGGCTACACCTTC
TRBV4-1	-	few	TRBJ2-7	CASSQRGGIGTSSYEQYF	TGCGCCAGCAGCCAAAGGGGAGGTATAGGGACGAGCTCCTACGAGCAGTACTTC
TRBV19	TRBD1	-	TRBJ2-1	CASSRQGGQFF	TGTGCCAGTAGCAGACAGGGTGGGCAGTTCTTC
TRBV4-1	TRBD2	once	TRBJ2-3	CASSQDQTSGMVAPYTQYF	TGCGCCAGCAGCCAAGATCAAACTAGCGGGATGGTCGCCCCTTATACGCAGTATTTT
TRBV12-3/TRBV12-4	-	-	TRBJ1-2	CASSLRGNYGYTF	TGTGCCAGCAGTTTGCGGGGTAACTATGGCTACACCTTC
TRBV7-2	-	-	TRBJ2-1	CASSLLEARMGNEQFF	TGTGCCAGCAGCTTATTGGAAGCGAGAATGGGCAATGAGCAGTTCTTC
TRBV6-5	TRBD2	-	TRBJ2-5	CAISMTSGETQYF	TGTGCCATCTCAATGACTAGCGGAGAGACCCAGTACTTC
TRBV5-5	TRBD1	-	TRBJ1-4	CASSFRTGGGEKLFF	TGTGCCAGCAGCTTTAGGACAGGGGGTGGTGAAAAACTGTTTTTT
TRBV2	-	-	TRBJ1-2	CASSGQAQNFYGYTF	TGTGCCAGCAGTGGACAGGCCCAAAACTTCTATGGCTACACCTTC
TRBV27	TRBD1	-	TRBJ2-6	CASSRRGGQGFSGANVLTF	TGTGCCAGCAGTAGGAGGGGGGGACAGGGTTTCTCTGGGGCCAACGTCCTGACTTTC
TRBV18	-	-	TRBJ1-2	CASSPSGNYGYTF	TGTGCCAGCTCACCATCAGGAAACTATGGCTACACCTTC
TRBV29-1	-	-	TRBJ2-1	CSVTGYGNEQFF	TGCAGCGTCACAGGGTATGGAAATGAGCAGTTCTTC
TRBV6-2/TRBV6-3	-	-	TRBJ2-5	CASSPGTPDLRTQYF	TGTGCCAGCAGTCCCGGGACACCTGATTTACGGACCCAGTACTTC
TRBV11-3	-	-	TRBJ2-3	CASSFLRTDTQYF	TGTGCCAGCAGCTTCTTGAGGACAGATACGCAGTATTTT
TRBV28	-	-	TRBJ2-7	CASSLTGFQYF	TGTGCCAGCAGTCTTACAGGGTTCCAGTACTTC
TRBV10-3	-	-	TRBJ2-7	CAISESLGYEQYF	TGTGCCATCAGTGAGTCGCTAGGATACGAGCAGTACTTC
TRBV7-2	-	-	TRBJ2-7	CASSLPRSSYEQYF	TGTGCCAGCAGCTTACCTAGGAGCTCCTACGAGCAGTACTTC
TRBV5-5	TRBD2	once	TRBJ2-4	CASSPAGTRTGAKNIQYF	TGTGCCAGCAGCCCCGCCGGGACTAGGACCGGAGCCAAAAACATTCAGTACTTC
TRBV19	-	-	TRBJ1-2	CASSIVGYGYTF	TGTGCCAGTAGTATAGTCGGCTATGGCTACACCTTC
TRBV11-2	-	-	TRBJ2-7	CASSAISGSHEQYF	TGTGCCAGCAGCGCCATATCGGGTTCCCACGAGCAGTACTTC
TRBV4-3	-	-	TRBJ1-1	CASSPSGGGAFF	TGCGCCAGCAGCCCTTCCGGAGGAGGAGCTTTCTTT
TRBV3-1/TRBV3-2	-	once	TRBJ1-3	CASSQTSAGGNTIYF	TGTGCCAGCAGCCAAACTTCAGCGGGCGGAAACACCATATATTTT
TRBV19	TRBD1	-	TRBJ2-7	CASSSGQKVMGEQYF	TGTGCCAGTAGTTCGGGACAGAAAGTTATGGGCGAGCAGTACTTC
TRBV4-1	-	-	TRBJ2-6	CASSQDDRLNSGANVLTF	TGCGCCAGCAGCCAAGATGACAGGCTAAACTCTGGGGCCAACGTCCTGACTTTC
TRBV28	TRBD2	-	TRBJ2-3	CASSRFAGGPSVDTDTQYF	TGTGCCAGCAGCCGCTTTGCGGGGGGGCCATCGGTTGACACAGATACGCAGTATTTT
TRBV15	-	-	TRBJ2-6	CATEDRFNSGANVLTF	TGTGCCACCGAGGACAGATTTAACTCTGGGGCCAACGTCCTGACTTTC
TRBV28	-	-	TRBJ1-5	CASSDTQGRGQPQHF	TGTGCCAGCAGCGACACTCAGGGAAGGGGTCAGCCCCAGCATTTT
TRBV5-5	TRBD2	-	TRBJ2-3	CASSILAGGPDTQYF	TGTGCCAGCAGCATCCTAGCGGGGGGTCCAGATACGCAGTATTTT
TRBV27	TRBD2	once	TRBJ2-1	CASRQAGRNNEQFF	TGTGCCAGCCGCCAAGCGGGGCGCAACAATGAGCAGTTCTTC
TRBV12-5	-	-	TRBJ1-5	CASGDWQPQHF	TGTGCTAGTGGTGACTGGCAGCCCCAGCATTTT
TRBV3-1/TRBV3-2	TRBD1	-	TRBJ1-5	CASSQRGTGGEGDQPQHF	TGTGCCAGCAGCCAGAGAGGGACAGGTGGGGAGGGAGATCAGCCCCAGCATTTT
TRBV6-2/TRBV6-3	-	-	TRBJ2-5	CASSRRVSQETQYF	TGTGCCAGCAGCCGACGGGTTTCCCAAGAGACCCAGTACTTC
TRBV27	-	-	TRBJ2-7	CASRINPLDRQSYEQYF	TGTGCCAGCAGAATAAACCCCTTAGACAGGCAATCCTACGAGCAGTACTTC
TRBV28	-	-	TRBJ2-3	CATTPLRAADTQYF	TGTGCCACCACCCCCCTCAGGGCGGCAGATACGCAGTATTTT
TRBV7-9	-	once	TRBJ2-7	CASSDTGYEQYF	TGTGCCAGCAGTGATACGGGTTACGAGCAGTACTTC
TRBV19	-	once	TRBJ2-1	CASSVQGMNEQFF	TGTGCCAGCTCGGTACAGGGTATGAATGAGCAGTTCTTC
TRBV6-4	-	-	TRBJ1-4	CASSDGQGLNEKLFF	TGTGCCAGCAGTGACGGGCAGGGGTTGAATGAAAAACTGTTTTTT
TRBV18	-	-	TRBJ2-5	CASSPQGDEETQYF	TGTGCCAGCTCACCACAGGGGGACGAGGAGACCCAGTACTTC
TRBV3-1/TRBV3-2	-	-	TRBJ1-2	CASSHSTGDYTF	TGTGCCAGCAGCCATTCGACAGGAGACTACACCTTC
TRBV9	TRBD1	-	TRBJ2-6	CASSSRTGSTSGANVLTF	TGTGCCAGCAGCAGCCGGACAGGGTCCACGTCTGGGGCCAACGTCCTGACTTTC
TRBV25-1	TRBD1	few	TRBJ1-5	CASSEDAGTGDNQPQHF	TGTGCCAGCAGTGAGGACGCAGGGACAGGGGACAATCAGCCCCAGCATTTT
TRBV7-2	TRBD2	-	TRBJ2-7	CASSFSGGDSYEQYF	TGTGCCAGCAGCTTTAGCGGGGGGGATTCCTACGAGCAGTACTTC
TRBV3-1/TRBV3-2	-	-	TRBJ1-4	CASTLGAPHEKLFF	TGTGCCAGCACCTTGGGGGCCCCACATGAAAAACTGTTTTTT
TRBV19	TRBD1	-	TRBJ2-7	CASSPRKGQGNEQYF	TGTGCCAGTAGTCCCCGGAAGGGACAGGGTAACGAGCAGTACTTC